This TCR beta chain appears in the sequencing data of a study of breast tumors, draining lymph nodes, adjacent tissues. In TCRdb, the multiplex PCR reads were re-called with MiXCR into one record per CDR3 protein. Of some 66,000 distinct CDR3 sequences detected, 45% to 65% appear once; the ten largest clones hold 15% to 20%. On this clonotype: Its antigen is as yet unknown.

Study-wide points: Data fit most tumor T cells coming from lymph node, expanding in tumor.

The CDR3 is 16 amino acids. CDR1 MGHRA and CDR2 YSYEKL come from the germline V gene. Trimming at V came to 1 base and at J to 3 bases, leaving 4 bases not matched to a gene. The clonotype was recovered from a female donor with breast cancer. Some clones in this sample may be carry-over from other donors' samples. The chain recombines TRBV4-1 with TRBJ2-2; 8 bases agree with TRBD1. The sequencing input was breast tumor tissue. The CDR3 DNA reads TGCGCCAGCAGCCAAGTTCAGGGGGCGCACACCGGGGAGCTGTTTTTT. Its protein product is CASSQVQGAHTGELFF.